What follows are 21 T cell receptor beta chains derived from one specimen sequenced in a study of shared T cell receptors in the human thymus. Sequencing was performed with immunoSEQ multiplex PCR; in TCRdb, only in-frame clones are kept and a portion is missing. The sample holds some 700,000 clones; around 85% are singletons and the top ten take more than 0.01%. This sample was shared with a second study, whose subject was human thymus T cells.

What was sequenced was thymocytes. The source is a girl under three years old with a congenital heart defect.

This CDR3 reads CASGLVSQAGTQYF. DNA for the CDR3: TGTGCTAGTGGTTTGGTATCCCAAGCAGGGACGCAGTATTTT. The chain employs TRBV12-5 and TRBJ2-3, with D possibly TRBD1 on 5 matching bases. Germline V gene data show CDR1 as LGHNT and CDR2 as FRNRAP. V lost 0 bases and J 9 bases, leaving 13 bases between the germline ends. CDR3 length equals 14 residues.

For the CDR3, the DNA is TGTGCCAGCAGCCCCGGGGGGGGGCAGGGCGATGGCTACACCTTC. Its protein product is CASSPGGGQGDGYTF. The chain joins TRBV5-6 to TRBJ1-2; D possibly corresponds to TRBD1 (6 bases). Germline CDR1 and CDR2: SGHDT and YYEEEE. The ends were cut back, 4 bases at V and 6 bases at J, with 19 bases in the middle. This CDR3 has 15 amino acids. The full variable domain, with the rest looked up from reference TRBV5-6 and TRBJ1-2, is DAGVTQSPTHLIKTRGQQVTLRCSPKSGHDTVSWYQQALGQGPQFIFQYYEEEERQRGNFPDRFSGHQFPNYSSELNVNALLLGDSALYLCASSPGGGQGDGYTFGSGTRLTVV.

The rearrangement uses TRBV25-1 and TRBJ2-1; no definite D call. This CDR3 is built from 14 residues. The germline CDR1 and CDR2 sequences are MGHDK and SYGVNS. The V end lost 4 bases, the J end lost 4 bases, and 11 bases lay between the germline ends. In DNA form, the CDR3 reads TGTGCCAGCAGTGTACAGACCGATTACAATGAGCAGTTCTTC. It is translated as CASSVQTDYNEQFF.

The chain has TRBV10-3 and TRBJ2-7, with a tentative D call TRBD1 (6 bases). Germline CDR1 is ENHRY and CDR2 is SYGVKD. This CDR3 has 16 amino acids. V lost 3 bases and J lost 3, with 18 bases in between. CDR3 coding DNA: TGTGCCATCAGTGATACAGGGAGTAAGGGTCGCTACGAGCAGTACTTC. Protein sequence: CAISDTGSKGRYEQYF.

This clone occurred once. The V gene is TRBV19, the J gene TRBJ2-3, with 8 bases matching TRBD2. This CDR3 spans 16 amino acids. Losses at the gene ends were 1 base for V and 2 bases for J; bases not matched to a gene: 5. Germline V lookup: CDR1 LNHDA, CDR2 SQIVND (reference sequence). The CDR3: CASSIGGGGFTDTQYF. In nucleotides, the CDR3 is TGTGCCAGTAGTATAGGTGGCGGGGGGTTCACAGATACGCAGTATTTT.

The chain uses TRBV5-4 and TRBJ2-5; 8 positions agree with TRBD1. Germline CDR1 SGHNT, CDR2 YYREEE (reference sequence). CDR3 size: 14 residues. V shed 2 bases, J shed 5 bases, and the junction held 5 bases outside the gene matches. CDR3 protein: CASSLDRGGETQYF. Here the CDR3 DNA reads TGTGCCAGCAGCTTAGACAGGGGTGGTGAGACCCAGTACTTC. The whole variable domain, remainder taken from reference TRBV5-4 and TRBJ2-5, is ETGVTQSPTHLIKTRGQQVTLRCSSQSGHNTVSWYQQALGQGPQFIFQYYREEENGRGNFPPRFSGLQFPNYSSELNVNALELDDSALYLCASSLDRGGETQYFGPGTRLLVL.

The chain couples TRBV11-2 to TRBJ2-1; 15 positions agree with TRBD2. The germline gives CDR1 SGHAT, CDR2 FQNNGV. CDR3 length: 18 residues. Trimming removed 5 bases from V and 0 bases from J; junction bases left unmatched: 5. The CDR3 coding sequence is TGTGCCAGCAGCGCAGGACTAGCGGGGGGGCCCTCCTACAATGAGCAGTTCTTC. This gives the protein CASSAGLAGGPSYNEQFF.

The chain carries TRBV5-8 and TRBJ1-5; D is perhaps TRBD1 (5 bases). The CDR3 loop spans 18 amino acids. Looked up from germline, CDR1 is SGHTS and CDR2 is YDEGEE. Deletions cut 4 bases from V and 1 base from J, with 21 bases between. The CDR3 region has the DNA TGTGCCAGCAGCCCTCGCTTGGGCAGGGCTCTCAGCAATCAGCCCCAGCATTTT. Protein: CASSPRLGRALSNQPQHF.

V gene TRBV7-9 combines with J gene TRBJ1-3; possible D gene TRBD1, 6 bases. Germline CDR1 is SEHNR and CDR2 is FQNEAQ (reference sequence). V dropped 5 bases and J dropped 0 bases, with 20 bases sitting between them. This CDR3 contains 18 residues. The CDR3: CASSPGQKKRNSGNTIYF. Here the CDR3 DNA reads TGTGCCAGCAGCCCTGGACAGAAAAAGCGCAACTCTGGAAACACCATATATTTT.

The chain has TRBV6-1 and TRBJ2-1; 12 positions match TRBD2. This CDR3 is built from 15 residues. V trimming: 2 bases; J trimming: 4 bases; junction bases outside the gene matches: 0. Germline loops: CDR1 MNHNS, CDR2 SASEGT. The CDR3 reads CASSETSGGYNEQFF. DNA for the CDR3: TGTGCCAGCAGTGAAACTAGCGGGGGGTACAATGAGCAGTTCTTC.

The CDR3 DNA reads as TGCGCCAGCAGAGGGACAGTTTACGAGCAGTACTTC. Translating it yields CASRGTVYEQYF. J is TRBJ2-7 and V is TRBV5-1; 7 positions match TRBD1. Trimming removed 5 bases from V and 4 bases from J; junction bases left unmatched: 3. Germline CDR1 reads SGHRS; CDR2 reads YFSETQ. The CDR3 contains 12 residues.

The V gene is TRBV6-1, the J gene TRBJ2-7; 8 bases are shared with TRBD2. The germline gives CDR1 MNHNS, CDR2 SASEGT. This CDR3 region has 14 residues. The trim removed 6 bases at V and 7 bases at J, leaving 11 bases unmatched. CDR3 bases: TGTGCCAGCAGAAAGCGGGGGAACTCTCGGGAGCAGTACTTC. This gives the protein CASRKRGNSREQYF.

The chain employs TRBV5-4 and TRBJ1-3; TRBD1 matches at 7 bases. The CDR3 spans 18 residues. CDR1 is SGHNT, CDR2 YYREEE, per germline (reference sequence). J gave up 1 base and V 3 bases, and 13 bases lay outside the gene matches. The DNA for the CDR3 is TGTGCCAGCAGCTGCAAACAAACCGGGACAGAGTCTGGAAACACCATATATTTT. The encoded protein is CASSCKQTGTESGNTIYF.

This clone was seen only once. The genes are TRBV19 and TRBJ2-7; 7 bases align to TRBD2. The germline V gene encodes CDR1 LNHDA and CDR2 SQIVND (reference sequence). CDR3 size: 17 residues. Trimming removed 4 bases from V and 3 bases from J; junction bases left unmatched: 15. CDR3 sequence (DNA): TGTGCCAGTAGTAAGGGACGACTAGCCGGTGTTCACTACGAGCAGTACTTC. Encoded protein: CASSKGRLAGVHYEQYF.

The CDR3 coding sequence is TGTGCCAGCAGTTTAGGGGACAGGGGCAGTTTAGTCTATGGCTACACCTTC. The encoded protein is CASSLGDRGSLVYGYTF. The chain combines TRBV5-5 with TRBJ1-2; TRBD1 matches 10 bases. The V segment lost 5 bases and the J segment 4 bases; nucleotides outside the gene matches: 14. The CDR3 covers 17 residues. Germline-derived CDR1 and CDR2 are SGHKS and YYEKEE (reference sequence).

This clone was counted only a few times. This rearrangement joins TRBV11-2 to TRBJ2-7; 8 bases fit TRBD2. The germline CDR1 and CDR2 sequences are SGHAT and FQNNGV. With 2 bases clipped from V and 0 bases from J, the junction kept 9 bases outside the gene matches. This CDR3 has 17 amino acids. CDR3 protein: CASSLSSGGPFSYEQYF. The CDR3 DNA reads as TGTGCCAGCAGCTTATCTTCGGGGGGGCCCTTCTCCTACGAGCAGTACTTC. Variable domain in full (rest from reference TRBV11-2 and TRBJ2-7): EAGVAQSPRYKIIEKRQSVAFWCNPISGHATLYWYQQILGQGPKLLIQFQNNGVVDDSQLPKDRFSAERLKGVDSTLKIQPAKLEDSAVYLCASSLSSGGPFSYEQYFGPGTRLTVT.

V is TRBV4-1 and J is TRBJ1-2; D not certain. Germline V gene data show CDR1 as MGHRA and CDR2 as YSYEKL. With 0 bases removed from V and 9 bases from J, the gap between germline ends came to 17 bases. The CDR3 consists of 15 residues. This CDR3 reads CASSQDGEVAASYTF. The CDR3 bases are TGCGCCAGCAGCCAAGACGGAGAAGTGGCAGCCAGCTACACCTTC.

The rearrangement links TRBV28 to TRBJ1-1; 8 bases agree with TRBD1. Unmatched junction bases numbered 16, after V lost 6 bases and J lost 4 bases. This CDR3 comprises 17 residues. Germline CDR1 reads MDHEN; CDR2 reads SYDVKM. The CDR3 is CASSPGALTGVGTEAFF. In DNA form, the CDR3 reads TGTGCCAGCAGCCCTGGAGCCTTGACAGGGGTCGGCACTGAAGCTTTCTTT.

V is TRBV30 and J is TRBJ1-1; the match to TRBD1 covers 9 bases. Germline CDR1 GTSNPN, CDR2 SVGIG (reference sequence). The CDR3 sequence is 14 residues long. J was trimmed by 6 bases and V by 0 bases; bases with no gene match: 5. In DNA, the CDR3 is TGTGCCTGGAGTGTAACAGGGGGCGCGTCTGAAGCTTTCTTT. Its translation: CAWSVTGGASEAFF.

This clone was observed a single time. The V and J genes are TRBV29-1 and TRBJ2-1; possible D gene TRBD2, 5 bases. This CDR3 spans 15 amino acids. V lost 5 bases and J 1 base, leaving 15 bases between the germline ends. Germline CDR1 and CDR2: SQVTM and ANQGSEA. Here the CDR3 DNA reads TGCAGCGTTCTTGGTGGCGGGCGGTCCTACAATGAGCAGTTCTTC. It encodes CSVLGGGRSYNEQFF.

The chain is built from TRBV5-1 and TRBJ1-2; D perhaps matches TRBD1 (6 bases). Germline CDR1 is SGHRS and CDR2 is YFSETQ. The CDR3 sequence is 14 residues long. V lost 3 bases and J 3 bases, leaving 12 bases between the germline ends. CDR3 DNA: TGCGCCAGCAGCTCAGCGGGACATCACTATGGCTACACCTTC. Translated: CASSSAGHHYGYTF.